The present T cell receptor beta chain was sequenced within a study of blood T cell repertoires in COVID-19. Participant-given clinical history determined each cohort assignment. The CDR3 runs 13 residues. Germline CDR1 and CDR2: LNHDA and SQIVND (reference sequence). With 9 bases removed from V and 4 bases from J, the gap between germline ends came to 13 bases. The data were produced by immunoSEQ multiplex PCR, yet TCRdb's version contains in-frame clones alone and is incomplete. The table lists 150,000 to 200,000 clones, more than 75% of them singletons, with around 15% in the top ten. This clone was recorded only once.

V gene TRBV19 combines with J gene TRBJ1-5; tentative D call: TRBD1 (6 bases). This receptor was identified in a woman between 50 and 59 years old who had recovered from COVID-19. Material for sequencing was PBMCs or T cells enriched from blood (not recorded which). The CDR3 nucleotides read TGTGCCAGCCAAGCGGGGACAAATCAGCCCCAGCATTTT. Its protein is CASQAGTNQPQHF.